This T cell receptor (beta chain) was identified during a study of beta chain features in type 1 diabetes. The wider study: Healthy donors and patients had similar age, gender and cell yields. All samples together contributed 100 million to 120 million sorted cells for examination.

Trimming took 0 bases from V and 2 from J, leaving 10 bases between them. CDR3 length equals 15 residues. CDR1 is SGHDT and CDR2 is YYEEEE in the germline V gene. A word on this clone: Its target is unknown.

Study results and limitations: Junctions at VDJ sites from type 1 diabetes patients had fewer insertions and more deletions. For Type 1 diabetes patients, all four CD4+ subsets carried TCRB CDR3s that were moderately but significantly shorter.

Every bit of the isolated RNA underwent reverse transcription, so sequencing read expressed TCRB transcripts. Sequenced by immunoSEQ multiplex PCR; TCRdb stores in-frame clones only, minus some. The table has 970,000 or so clones, roughly 15% seen once. The source is a woman between 18 and 30 years old in good health. The chain carries TRBV5-6 and TRBJ2-3; D is undetermined. Input material: naive CD4+ T cells from blood. CDR3 residues: CASSLETGLTDTQYF. In DNA, the CDR3 is TGTGCCAGCAGCTTGGAGACCGGTCTCACAGATACGCAGTATTTT.